This T cell receptor (beta chain) was observed in a study of shared clonotypes between healthy human individuals (dated by TCRdb to 2020 to 2022). Background on the whole study: A few men and a couple of women, aged 18 to 49 years, made up the cohort. Each donor's leukapheresis produced roughly between roughly 0.85 and 9 billion PBMCs. For each donor, CD4 naive and CD4 memory were each given three plates, CD8 naive was given two plates, and CD8 memory was given one plate. To increase sequencing depth and limit assay-specific biases, different laboratories used diverse techniques to prepare libraries and sequence TCR repertoires. To estimate repertoire size and how much clonotype sharing occurs between individuals, the study deeply sequenced the blood TCR repertoires of about five healthy adults. The study at large found these results: Pairwise subsampling led to the expectation that sequencing depth would affect the degree of clonotype sharing among donors. Compared with non-shared clonotypes, clonotypes shared by all four sorted-subset donors had higher generation probabilities. Because the study included a small number of donors, the genetic and exposure-history diversity represented was limited. Naive subsets generally had larger estimated clonotype richness than memory subsets did. Incomplete sequencing was indicated by rarefaction of sorted-subset datasets, despite the large sequencing depth. When a handful of donors were compared, the shared fraction of clonotypes was roughly 5% for naive CD4, more than 3% for naive CD8, 2.3% for memory CD4, and 0.4% for memory CD8. Sampling was restricted to blood, and TCR repertoires in tissues likely differ from the TCR repertoires found in blood.

V drops 1 base and J drops 4 bases, leaving 8 bases in between. Counted from cysteine to phenylalanine, this CDR3 has 14 amino acids. This entry keeps only the CDR3 DNA: 42 bases, framed from base 1. Taken from the germline V gene (reference sequence), the CDR1 and CDR2 loops are SEHNR and FQNEAQ. Notes on this clone: Its antigen is not yet known. No quality values exist for individual bases; no much larger clone is one base distant.

The donors were healthy, HIV-negative adults who had no recently reported acute infections or vaccinations. All donors were Caucasian adults living in Nashville, Tennessee, USA. CD4+ T cells were enriched through magnetic negative selection, after which naive cells were positively selected on CD45RA and the remaining negative fraction served as the memory subset. Blood was obtained by leukapheresis, after which PBMCs were separated by Ficoll-Histopaque density gradient centrifugation and cryopreserved in liquid nitrogen vapor phase. Analytical flow cytometry was used to check the purity and quantity of each magnetically sorted T cell population. From each sorted fraction, genomic DNA was isolated and quantified by UV absorbance on a Nanodrop 2000c. TCR CDR3 regions were amplified from genomic DNA by multiplex PCR using the deep immunoSEQ assay. Genomic DNA extracted from each cell subset was distributed evenly over all wells of several immunoSEQ 96-well plates, and each plate served as one replicate. For sorted subsets, each replicate PCR was loaded with around 200 ng genomic DNA, equivalent to approximately 33,000 T cell genomes. Purified libraries were measured with a Qubit 3.0 fluorometer, size-checked on a Bioanalyzer 2100, and measured again with the KAPA Library Quantification kit. Every immunoSEQ 96-well plate was sequenced on a separate single-read 150-cycle Illumina NextSeq 550 flow cell. The source study handled its data this way. Because only junctional sequences without quality scores were contained in the immunoSEQ output, filtering matching that applied to full-length reads could not be performed. To assign V/J genes and CDR3, sequences were annotated using PyIR, a Python wrapper for IgBLAST v1.9, with IMGT germline references. Reads were removed for weak V/J assignments (E-value above 1e-6), missing CDR3, stop codons, out-of-frame junctions, or ambiguous translated residues. V3J clonotypes were defined as sequences sharing an identical inferred V gene, J gene, and CDR3 amino acid sequence. The percentage overlap between two repertoires was calculated by dividing the number of shared unique clonotypes by the size of the smaller repertoire. Repertoire richness was assessed with RTK rarefaction, the Chao1 estimator, and Recon v2.1 estimates of unobserved clonotypes. OLGA was used to compute generation probabilities for all TCRbeta clonotypes that the gDNA method yielded from several donors. TCRdb limited this immuneACCESS table to in-frame rearrangements with V and J called. A share of clones is missing; checked studies link under half to unresolved V genes, and the rest is unexplained. The V and J calls and clone size come from that table; D and trimming were worked out from the DNA. The sample contains some 500,000 clones, 90% to 96% of them found a single time. The ten most abundant clones make up roughly 0.06% of the sample.

The sample comprised naive CD4+ T cells sorted from blood. The cell subset or site label corresponds to: CD45RA+ positively selected. This TCR derives from a woman aged 25 to 39 in good health. The chain was built from TRBV7-9 and TRBJ2-1; the D segment cannot be called with confidence. The CDR3 reads CASSLGSQYNEQFF. The sequenced DNA: TGTGCCAGCAGCTTAGGGAGTCAGTACAATGAGCAGTTCTTC.